Listed below are T cell receptor beta chains from one sample, sequenced in a study of human T cells and chemical hapten exposure. TCRdb re-analysed the RACE reads in MiXCR, keeping a single row per CDR3 protein. The sample consists of 350,000 to 450,000 distinct CDR3 sequences, roughly 5% of them appearing once. Sequenced here: whole blood, sampled in connection with sensitization to the hapten diphenylcyclopropenone (DPC). Receptor source: a woman aged 45-59 years with alopecia areata. Some clones in this sample may be carry-over from other donors' samples. The CDR3 runs from the conserved cysteine through the conserved F or W. The order of the fields is J gene, D gene, V gene, clone size, CDR3 DNA, CDR3 protein. The D gene is left open where the match is weak. The size entry is marked missing in some rows and otherwise reads once, few, many or a size class.

>TRBJ2-3|-|TRBV27|few
TGTGCCAGCAGTTCGGGGGCTACTAGCACAGATACGCAGTATTTT
CASSSGATSTDTQYF
>TRBJ1-6|-|TRBV6-6|-
TGTGCCAGCAGTTACTCCCGGAGGGCGGATTCACCCCTCCACTTT
CASSYSRRADSPLHF
>TRBJ2-5|-|TRBV5-1|many
TGCGCCAGCAGGCAGTTACAAGAGACCCAGTACTTC
CASRQLQETQYF
>TRBJ1-1|-|TRBV5-7|few
TGTGCCAGCAGCTTGGTTGCACTCCGCCAGCCTCTTGAAGCTTTCTTT
CASSLVALRQPLEAFF
>TRBJ1-1|-|TRBV7-9|-
TGTGCCAGCAGCTTCTCAGGGGCGAACACTGAAGCTTTCTTT
CASSFSGANTEAFF
>TRBJ2-2|-|TRBV5-6|many
TGTGCCAGCAGCTTGGCCGGGGTAAACACCGGGGAGCTGTTTTTT
CASSLAGVNTGELFF
>TRBJ2-1|-|TRBV18|many
TGTGCCAGCTCACCCCGAGCGGGCGCCAGCTCCTACAATGAGCAGTTCTTC
CASSPRAGASSYNEQFF
>TRBJ2-3|-|TRBV27|many
TGTGCCAGCAGTTCTATGGGTACGCAGTATTTT
CASSSMGTQYF
>TRBJ1-3|-|TRBV6-6|-
TGTGCCAGCAGAGAGGGCACCGGAAACACCATATATTTT
CASREGTGNTIYF
>TRBJ1-5|TRBD1|TRBV28|many
TGTGCCACCGCTCCGAGGACAGGGACTAATCAGCCCCAGCATTTT
CATAPRTGTNQPQHF
>TRBJ2-7|-|TRBV7-9|many
TGTGCCAGCAGCGATCAGGCGGTGCCCTACGAGCAGTACTTC
CASSDQAVPYEQYF
>TRBJ2-1|-|TRBV20-1|-
TGCAGTGCTAAACACTTCGGGGTGGGGCAGTTCTTC
CSAKHFGVGQFF
>TRBJ2-7|-|TRBV5-1|-
TGCGCCAGCAGCTTGGAAGGCACCATCCCGTACGAGCAGTACTTC
CASSLEGTIPYEQYF
>TRBJ2-3|TRBD1|TRBV28|many
TGTGCCAGCCGAACTACTCTCCCGGGACAGGGGAGGGCAGATACGCAGTATTTT
CASRTTLPGQGRADTQYF
>TRBJ1-6|-|TRBV27|few
TGTGCCAGCAGTCCACCGCAGAATTCACCCCTCCACTTT
CASSPPQNSPLHF
>TRBJ1-2|-|TRBV15|many
TGTGCCACCAGCAGAGATCGCGTGGCCCTTTATGGCTACACCTTC
CATSRDRVALYGYTF
>TRBJ2-4|-|TRBV20-1|few
TGCAGTGCTAGAGGGCCACTAGCCAAAAACATTCAGTACTTC
CSARGPLAKNIQYF
>TRBJ2-5|-|TRBV3-1|many
TGTGCCAGCCGTAAGGCGCTTCAAGAGACCCAGTACTTC
CASRKALQETQYF
>TRBJ2-7|-|TRBV11-2|-
TGTGCCAGCAGCTTCCCCACTCGGGGGTCCTCCTACGAGCAGTACTTC
CASSFPTRGSSYEQYF
>TRBJ2-6|-|TRBV6-1|many
TGTGCCAGCAGTGACAGGGTTCAGGCCAACGTCCTGACTTTC
CASSDRVQANVLTF
>TRBJ1-5|-|TRBV28|many
TGTGCCAGCAGTTTGGGTACCGCTAGCAATCAGCCCCAGCATTTT
CASSLGTASNQPQHF
>TRBJ1-1|-|TRBV6-5|few
TGTGCCAGCAATCAAGGGTGGCGGACTGAAGCTTTCTTT
CASNQGWRTEAFF
>TRBJ1-5|-|TRBV6-2/TRBV6-3|few
TGTGCCAGCACCTCAACGGGGCCCCAGCATTTT
CASTSTGPQHF
>TRBJ2-3|-|TRBV10-3|-
TGTGCCATCAGTGAGTCCCGGGGAGATACGCAGTATTTT
CAISESRGDTQYF